This T cell receptor (beta chain) appears in the sequencing data of a study of blood T cell repertoires in COVID-19. Turning to the study itself: Acute-phase and convalescent COVID-19 samples originated in the United States, Italy and Spain. T cells, B-cell-depleted T cells, or PBMCs supplied cDNA or gDNA.

As handled by the study authors: Using reference gene primer amplification, nucleated cell counts were estimated. The protocol was immunoSEQ multiplex PCR, while the TCRdb copy is restricted to in-frame clones and leaves out a portion. That table furnishes V, J and clone size, whereas the DNA furnished D and trimming. The sample consists of approximately 500,000 clones, 70% to 90% of them appearing once. The germline gives CDR1 MNHNS, CDR2 SASEGT. V dropped 2 bases and J dropped 5; count of bases not matched to a gene: 9. The CDR3 spans 15 residues. This receptor was taken from a human donor in a cohort sampled during active COVID-19. Input material: peripheral blood. The rearrangement joins TRBV6-1 to TRBJ2-7; TRBD2 agrees at 7 bases. The CDR3 reads CASSELGGRVDEQYF. The CDR3 DNA reads TGTGCCAGCAGTGAATTAGGAGGGAGGGTCGACGAGCAGTACTTC.